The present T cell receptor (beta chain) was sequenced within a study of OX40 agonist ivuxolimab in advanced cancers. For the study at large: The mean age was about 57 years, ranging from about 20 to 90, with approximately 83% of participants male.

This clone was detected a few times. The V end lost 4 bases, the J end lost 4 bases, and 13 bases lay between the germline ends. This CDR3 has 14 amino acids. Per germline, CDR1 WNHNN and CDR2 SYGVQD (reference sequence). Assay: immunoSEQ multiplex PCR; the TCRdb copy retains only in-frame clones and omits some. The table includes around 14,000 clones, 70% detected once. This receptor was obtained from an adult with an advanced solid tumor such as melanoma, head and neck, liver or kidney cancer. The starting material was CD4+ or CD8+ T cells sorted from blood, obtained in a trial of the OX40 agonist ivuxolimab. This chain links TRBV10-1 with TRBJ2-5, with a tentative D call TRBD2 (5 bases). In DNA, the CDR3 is TGCGCCAGCAGTGCCCGGGAAGCCGTAGAGACCCAGTACTTC. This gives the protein CASSAREAVETQYF.